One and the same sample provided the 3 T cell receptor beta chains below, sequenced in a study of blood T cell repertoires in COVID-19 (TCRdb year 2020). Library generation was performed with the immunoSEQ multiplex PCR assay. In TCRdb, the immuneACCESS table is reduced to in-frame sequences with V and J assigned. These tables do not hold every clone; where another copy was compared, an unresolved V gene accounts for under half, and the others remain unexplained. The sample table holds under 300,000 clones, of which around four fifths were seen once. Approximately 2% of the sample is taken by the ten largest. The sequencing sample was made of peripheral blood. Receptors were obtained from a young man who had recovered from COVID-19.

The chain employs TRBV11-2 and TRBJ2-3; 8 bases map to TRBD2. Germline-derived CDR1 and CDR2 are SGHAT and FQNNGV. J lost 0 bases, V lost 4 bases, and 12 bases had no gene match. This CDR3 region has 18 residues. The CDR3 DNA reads TGTGCCAGCAGCTCGATCCACGGGACTAGGGATAGCACAGATACGCAGTATTTT. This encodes CASSSIHGTRDSTDTQYF.

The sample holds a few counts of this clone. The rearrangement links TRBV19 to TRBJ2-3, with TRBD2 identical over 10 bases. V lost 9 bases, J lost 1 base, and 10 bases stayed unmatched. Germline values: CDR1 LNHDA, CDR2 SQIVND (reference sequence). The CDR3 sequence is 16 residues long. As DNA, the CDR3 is TGTGCCAGCGCCCGAGGAGCGGGGGGGCGCACAGATACGCAGTATTTT. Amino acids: CASARGAGGRTDTQYF.

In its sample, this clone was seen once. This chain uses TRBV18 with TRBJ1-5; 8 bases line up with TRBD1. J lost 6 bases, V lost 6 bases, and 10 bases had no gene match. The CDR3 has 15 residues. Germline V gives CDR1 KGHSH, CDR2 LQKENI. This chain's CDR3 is CASSQSGGAGQPQHF. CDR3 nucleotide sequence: TGTGCCAGCTCGCAGTCAGGGGGCGCAGGTCAGCCCCAGCATTTT.